The 19 T cell receptor beta chains below all came from one sample that was sequenced in a study of blood T cell repertoires in COVID-19. Profiling relied on immunoSEQ multiplex PCR, and the TCRdb table lists in-frame clones only, not all of them. Among about 64,000 clones listed, 70% to 90% were seen once. Sequencing was carried out using peripheral blood. These receptors were taken from a man in his fifties or sixties with active COVID-19.

The chain employs TRBV2 and TRBJ2-5, with 15 nucleotides matching TRBD2. V shed 5 bases and J 13 bases; nucleotides not matched to a gene: 8. The CDR3 is 14 amino acids. The germline V gene has CDR1 SNHLY and CDR2 FYNNEI. CDR3 sequence reads: CASSPGLAGGFVYF. The CDR3 bases are TGTGCCAGCAGTCCCGGACTAGCGGGGGGGTTCGTGTACTTC.

This clone was counted between two and nine times. This same CDR3 is encoded by further DNA sequences in the sample. The chain is built from TRBV4-2 and TRBJ1-2; possible D gene TRBD1, 6 bases. The V and J ends lost 1 base and 6 bases respectively, with 12 bases between them. Germline-derived CDR1 and CDR2 are LGHNA and YNFKEQ. There are 14 residues in the CDR3. The CDR3 reads CASSQVSGQNGYTF. The CDR3 coding sequence is TGTGCCAGCAGCCAAGTATCAGGACAGAATGGCTACACCTTC.

This clone showed up just a few times. This rearrangement joins TRBV5-1 to TRBJ2-7, with TRBD2 as a possible D gene (5 bases). CDR1 is SGHRS and CDR2 is YFSETQ in the germline V gene. V gave up 0 bases and J gave up 5 bases, with 9 bases separating them. The CDR3 contains 13 residues. CDR3 nucleotide sequence: TGCGCCAGCAGCTTGGGACGGGGAGACGAGCAGTACTTC. It specifies CASSLGRGDEQYF.

The rearrangement uses TRBV6-1 and TRBJ2-1; D may be TRBD2 (7 bases). Trimming removed 4 bases from V and 4 bases from J, with 17 bases in between. The germline CDR1 and CDR2 sequences are MNHNS and SASEGT. The CDR3 is 16 residues long. This CDR3 reads CASSARGASGYNEQFF. The CDR3 DNA is TGTGCCAGCAGTGCCCGGGGGGCCTCCGGGTACAATGAGCAGTTCTTC.

This clone was counted only a few times. The genes are TRBV19 and TRBJ1-1; D ambiguous. Trimming pared 4 bases from V and 1 base from J, leaving 10 bases between. From germline, CDR1 is LNHDA and CDR2 SQIVND (reference sequence). The CDR3 is 14 residues long. CDR3 nucleotide sequence: TGTGCCAGTAGTACCCCCTCAGAGAACACTGAAGCTTTCTTT. Its translation: CASSTPSENTEAFF.

The genes are TRBV7-8 and TRBJ1-1, with D perhaps TRBD1 (6 bases). CDR1 SGHVS and CDR2 FQNEAQ come from the germline V gene. This CDR3 comprises 13 residues. V was trimmed by 5 bases and J by 6 bases, leaving 13 bases between them. The CDR3 spells CASSRLRQAEAFF. CDR3 nucleotides: TGTGCCAGCAGCCGACTCCGACAGGCTGAAGCTTTCTTT.

The rearrangement links TRBV2 to TRBJ2-5; TRBD2 agrees at 10 bases. The CDR3 loop spans 17 amino acids. Germline V gene data show CDR1 as SNHLY and CDR2 as FYNNEI. The V segment lost 6 bases and the J segment 4 bases; nucleotides outside the gene matches: 14. CDR3 region: CASRRSLAGELGETQYF. CDR3 nucleotide sequence: TGTGCCAGCAGAAGGTCCCTAGCGGGAGAGTTAGGAGAGACCCAGTACTTC.

This sequence joins TRBV28 and TRBJ2-3, with TRBD1 matching over 9 bases. The junction had 7 bases not matched to a gene; V was cut back by 6 bases and J by 3 bases. Germline V gives CDR1 MDHEN, CDR2 SYDVKM. The CDR3 sequence is 15 residues long. The CDR3 DNA follows: TGTGCCAGCAGCCCCGGGACAGGGAAAACAGATACGCAGTATTTT. Protein sequence: CASSPGTGKTDTQYF. The entire variable domain, with the rest obtained from reference TRBV28 and TRBJ2-3, is as follows: DVKVTQSSRYLVKRTGEKVFLECVQDMDHENMFWYRQDPGLGLRLIYFSYDVKMKEKGDIPEGYSVSREKKERFSLILESASTNQTSMYLCASSPGTGKTDTQYFGPGTRLTVL.

V gene TRBV19 combines with J gene TRBJ2-7; no clear D gene. Between the trimmed V and J ends, which lost 4 bases and 2 bases, there was a span of 12 bases. This CDR3 region has 14 residues. The germline V gene has CDR1 LNHDA and CDR2 SQIVND (reference sequence). CDR3: CASSTSRPPYEQYF. In nucleotides, the CDR3 is TGTGCCAGTAGTACCTCTAGGCCGCCCTACGAGCAGTACTTC.

The chain's CDR3 is CASSELDQVTGYGYTF. CDR3 nucleotide sequence: TGTGCCAGCAGTGAACTAGACCAGGTGACGGGGTATGGCTACACCTTC. The rearrangement links TRBV6-1 to TRBJ1-2; D gene ambiguous. The CDR3 has 16 residues. The V and J ends lost 2 bases and 5 bases respectively, with 18 bases between them. Germline CDR1 and CDR2: MNHNS and SASEGT.

J is TRBJ2-1 and V is TRBV12-2; the D call of TRBD1 is as the table states it, not checked on the DNA. TRBV12-2 is described as a pseudogene. CDR3 length: 13 residues. DNA for the CDR3: TGTGCAAGTCGAACAGGACAGGGACATGAGCAGTTCTTC. Encoded protein: CASRTGQGHEQFF.

A remark on this clone: It is unclear where the CDR3 begins or ends on the DNA, so no DNA is shown, and the CDR3 is as TCRdb lists it. The chain employs TRBV19 and TRBJ1-5; the DNA was not used to check the table's D call, TRBD1. Looked up from germline, CDR1 is LNHDA and CDR2 is SQIVND (reference sequence). The CDR3 is 16 amino acids long, termini counted. The CDR3 spells CASSIRARGHDQPQHF.

The V gene is TRBV5-1, the J gene TRBJ1-2; 8 bases align to TRBD1. From germline, CDR1 is SGHRS and CDR2 YFSETQ. This CDR3 has 13 amino acids. V lost 2 bases to trimming and J lost 8 bases; unmatched junction nucleotides: 5. The CDR3 coding sequence is TGCGCCAGCAGCTTCTCACAGGGGGAAGGCTACACCTTC. It encodes CASSFSQGEGYTF.

This sequence joins TRBV28 and TRBJ2-7; 7 bases fit TRBD1. CDR1 and CDR2 (germline): MDHEN, SYDVKM. The CDR3 extends over 13 amino acids. Trimming removed 7 bases from V and 4 bases from J; junction bases left unmatched: 7. CDR3 sequence: CASNRQGVYEQYF. The CDR3 region has the DNA TGTGCCAGCAATCGCCAGGGGGTTTACGAGCAGTACTTC.

The chain uses TRBV6-5 and TRBJ1-6; D unresolved. Trimming took off 0 bases at V and 10 bases at J, with 10 bases between the two ends. Germline CDR1 MNHEY, CDR2 SVGAGI. There are 14 residues in the CDR3. The DNA for the CDR3 is TGTGCCAGCAGTTACTCGGAGAGGGTGTCACCCCTCCACTTT. Translation gives CASSYSERVSPLHF.

This chain uses TRBV11-3 with TRBJ2-3; the D is unclear. V lost 2 bases and J 0 bases, leaving 6 bases between the germline ends. CDR1 and CDR2 from the germline V gene are SGHNT and YENEEA. The CDR3 length is 14 residues. The CDR3, as DNA: TGTGCCAGCAGCTTAAGCCTTAGCACAGATACGCAGTATTTT. It specifies CASSLSLSTDTQYF.

This rearrangement joins TRBV18 to TRBJ2-3; 9 positions match TRBD2. After removal of 2 bases from V and 1 base from J, the junction contained 10 bases not matched to a gene. The CDR3 extends over 18 amino acids. Germline CDR1 is KGHSH and CDR2 is LQKENI. CDR3 nucleotide sequence: TGTGCCAGCTCACCAATTCCAGCGGGGGGTCCGGGCACAGATACGCAGTATTTT. It yields the protein CASSPIPAGGPGTDTQYF.

This rearrangement joins TRBV5-1 to TRBJ2-7; D may be TRBD1 (6 bases). CDR3 length equals 14 residues. Trimming removed 1 base at V and 5 bases at J, with 13 bases between. Germline CDR1 SGHRS, CDR2 YFSETQ. The CDR3, as DNA: TGCGCCAGCAGCTTGTCGGCAGGGGTAGACGAGCAGTACTTC. It codes for CASSLSAGVDEQYF.

This chain uses TRBV2 with TRBJ2-3; D is unresolved. This CDR3 contains 13 residues. Trimming shortened V by 8 bases and J by 6 bases, and 15 bases separated the two germline ends. Looked up from germline, CDR1 is SNHLY and CDR2 is FYNNEI. The chain's CDR3 is CASFVSTEDTQYF. CDR3 DNA sequence: TGTGCCAGCTTCGTCTCTACCGAGGATACGCAGTATTTT.